This T cell receptor (beta chain) came from a study of cytomegalovirus exposure and HLA in healthy donors. The primer mix had 60 Vbeta and 13 Jbeta primers. Assay used: immunoSEQ multiplex PCR; TCRdb lists only in-frame clones, some missing. This sample has 220,000 or so clones, with more than 75% found just once. The CDR3 is made up of 11 amino acids. Germline CDR1 is MNHEY and CDR2 is SMNVEV (reference sequence). The V gene lost 4 bases and the J gene lost 5 bases, with 2 bases spanning the gap. This chain connects TRBV27 to TRBJ2-2; D unclear. This clonotype was obtained from a woman in her thirties or forties in good health and CMV-seronegative. Source material: PBMCs. The CDR3 DNA sequence: TGTGCCAGCAGTTCAACCGGGGAGCTGTTTTTT. Encoded protein: CASSSTGELFF.